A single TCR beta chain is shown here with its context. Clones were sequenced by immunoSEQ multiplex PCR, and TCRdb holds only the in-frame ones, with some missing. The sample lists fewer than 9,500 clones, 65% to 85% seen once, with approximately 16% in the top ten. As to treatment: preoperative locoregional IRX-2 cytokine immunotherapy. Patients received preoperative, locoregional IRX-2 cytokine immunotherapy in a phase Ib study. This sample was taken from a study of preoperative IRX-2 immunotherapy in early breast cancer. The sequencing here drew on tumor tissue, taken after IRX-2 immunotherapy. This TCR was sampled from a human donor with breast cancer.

The CDR3 region has the DNA TGTGCCAGCAGCTACCGCCAGGGACAGGGGAGCACAGATACGCAGTATTTT. Amino acids: CASSYRQGQGSTDTQYF. The chain joins TRBV11-3 to TRBJ2-3, with 10 bases lining up with TRBD1. The CDR3 has 17 amino acids. The germline gives CDR1 SGHNT, CDR2 YENEEA. J lost 0 bases, V lost 4 bases, and 7 bases had no gene match.